This passage covers 8 T cell receptor beta chains from one sample sequenced in a study of blood T cell repertoires in COVID-19. TCRdb keeps only in-frame clones here, not all; method: immunoSEQ multiplex PCR. Of a few hundred thousand clones listed, around 89% were seen once; the top ten hold 0.95% to 1.1%. The sample taken for sequencing was PBMCs or T cells enriched from blood (not recorded which). Source of these receptors: a man between 18 and 35 years old who had recovered from COVID-19.

The table lists this clone with a count of one. This chain joins TRBV25-1 and TRBJ1-1, with TRBD1 matching 8 bases. The V gene's germline CDR1 is MGHDK and CDR2 SYGVNS. The CDR3 consists of 13 residues. Trimming cost V 4 bases and J 5 bases; bases outside gene matches: 3. The CDR3 DNA reads TGTGCCAGCAGTGCCCGACAGGGGACTGAAGCTTTCTTT. It encodes CASSARQGTEAFF. The complete variable domain, with remaining parts taken from reference TRBV25-1 and TRBJ1-1, reads EADIYQTPRYLVIGTGKKITLECSQTMGHDKMYWYQQDPGMELHLIHYSYGVNSTEKGDLSSESTVSRIRTEHFPLTLESARPSHTSQYLCASSARQGTEAFFGQGTRLTVV.

V is TRBV5-1 and J is TRBJ1-2, with unresolved D. The V end lost 4 bases, the J end lost 8 bases, and 15 bases lay between the germline ends. CDR1 is SGHRS, CDR2 YFSETQ, per germline. This CDR3 has 13 residues. The CDR3 spells CASSTLQTGGYTF. The CDR3 DNA reads TGCGCCAGCAGCACGTTACAGACGGGGGGCTACACCTTC.

This sequence joins TRBV6-6 and TRBJ2-7, with 12 bases aligning to TRBD2. Unmatched junction bases numbered 9, after V lost 6 bases and J lost 3 bases. Germline CDR1 reads MNHNY; CDR2 reads SVGAGI (reference sequence). The CDR3 is 16 amino acids. The CDR3 DNA is TGTGCCAGCAGCCGGACTAGCGGGAACGGGAACTACGAGCAGTACTTC. It encodes CASSRTSGNGNYEQYF.

The V gene is TRBV7-8, the J gene TRBJ2-7; tentatively, D is TRBD1 (5 bases). The CDR3 consists of 13 residues. Germline-derived CDR1 and CDR2 are SGHVS and FQNEAQ. Trimming removed 3 bases from V and 3 bases from J, with 9 bases in between. This CDR3 is CASSFARVYEQYF. The CDR3 region has the DNA TGTGCCAGCAGCTTTGCCAGGGTCTACGAGCAGTACTTC.

This CDR3 is CASSSGQGGSPLHF. CDR3 coding DNA: TGCGCCAGCAGCTCGGGACAGGGTGGTTCACCCCTCCACTTT. The chain is built from TRBV5-1 and TRBJ1-6, with 9 nucleotides matching TRBD1. V lost 3 bases and J lost 9; bases outside the gene matches: 4. Germline V gene lookup returns CDR1 SGHRS and CDR2 YFSETQ. This CDR3 contains 14 residues.

This chain links TRBV15 with TRBJ2-7; 7 bases line up with TRBD1. Trimming removed 3 bases from V and 1 base from J; junction bases left unmatched: 3. Germline loops: CDR1 LNHNV, CDR2 YYDKDF (reference sequence). This CDR3 comprises 14 residues. CDR3 coding DNA: TGTGCCACCAGCAGGCGGACAGGATCCTACGAGCAGTACTTC. Residues: CATSRRTGSYEQYF.

This clone was seen once. This chain uses TRBV6-5 with TRBJ2-7, with a weak D call TRBD2 (6 bases). There are 11 residues in the CDR3. The V and J ends lost 10 bases and 1 base respectively, with 8 bases between them. CDR1 and CDR2 (germline): MNHEY, SVGAGI. DNA for the CDR3: TGTGCCATCGGGGGTTCCTACGAGCAGTACTTC. It yields the protein CAIGGSYEQYF.

The V and J genes are TRBV6-5 and TRBJ2-1, with 9 bases that match TRBD1. Trimming removed 6 bases from V and 2 bases from J; junction bases left unmatched: 5. CDR3 size: 15 residues. Germline values: CDR1 MNHEY, CDR2 SVGAGI. The CDR3 loop reads CASSPRTGAYNEQFF. Written as DNA, the CDR3 is TGTGCCAGCAGCCCACGGACAGGGGCCTACAATGAGCAGTTCTTC.